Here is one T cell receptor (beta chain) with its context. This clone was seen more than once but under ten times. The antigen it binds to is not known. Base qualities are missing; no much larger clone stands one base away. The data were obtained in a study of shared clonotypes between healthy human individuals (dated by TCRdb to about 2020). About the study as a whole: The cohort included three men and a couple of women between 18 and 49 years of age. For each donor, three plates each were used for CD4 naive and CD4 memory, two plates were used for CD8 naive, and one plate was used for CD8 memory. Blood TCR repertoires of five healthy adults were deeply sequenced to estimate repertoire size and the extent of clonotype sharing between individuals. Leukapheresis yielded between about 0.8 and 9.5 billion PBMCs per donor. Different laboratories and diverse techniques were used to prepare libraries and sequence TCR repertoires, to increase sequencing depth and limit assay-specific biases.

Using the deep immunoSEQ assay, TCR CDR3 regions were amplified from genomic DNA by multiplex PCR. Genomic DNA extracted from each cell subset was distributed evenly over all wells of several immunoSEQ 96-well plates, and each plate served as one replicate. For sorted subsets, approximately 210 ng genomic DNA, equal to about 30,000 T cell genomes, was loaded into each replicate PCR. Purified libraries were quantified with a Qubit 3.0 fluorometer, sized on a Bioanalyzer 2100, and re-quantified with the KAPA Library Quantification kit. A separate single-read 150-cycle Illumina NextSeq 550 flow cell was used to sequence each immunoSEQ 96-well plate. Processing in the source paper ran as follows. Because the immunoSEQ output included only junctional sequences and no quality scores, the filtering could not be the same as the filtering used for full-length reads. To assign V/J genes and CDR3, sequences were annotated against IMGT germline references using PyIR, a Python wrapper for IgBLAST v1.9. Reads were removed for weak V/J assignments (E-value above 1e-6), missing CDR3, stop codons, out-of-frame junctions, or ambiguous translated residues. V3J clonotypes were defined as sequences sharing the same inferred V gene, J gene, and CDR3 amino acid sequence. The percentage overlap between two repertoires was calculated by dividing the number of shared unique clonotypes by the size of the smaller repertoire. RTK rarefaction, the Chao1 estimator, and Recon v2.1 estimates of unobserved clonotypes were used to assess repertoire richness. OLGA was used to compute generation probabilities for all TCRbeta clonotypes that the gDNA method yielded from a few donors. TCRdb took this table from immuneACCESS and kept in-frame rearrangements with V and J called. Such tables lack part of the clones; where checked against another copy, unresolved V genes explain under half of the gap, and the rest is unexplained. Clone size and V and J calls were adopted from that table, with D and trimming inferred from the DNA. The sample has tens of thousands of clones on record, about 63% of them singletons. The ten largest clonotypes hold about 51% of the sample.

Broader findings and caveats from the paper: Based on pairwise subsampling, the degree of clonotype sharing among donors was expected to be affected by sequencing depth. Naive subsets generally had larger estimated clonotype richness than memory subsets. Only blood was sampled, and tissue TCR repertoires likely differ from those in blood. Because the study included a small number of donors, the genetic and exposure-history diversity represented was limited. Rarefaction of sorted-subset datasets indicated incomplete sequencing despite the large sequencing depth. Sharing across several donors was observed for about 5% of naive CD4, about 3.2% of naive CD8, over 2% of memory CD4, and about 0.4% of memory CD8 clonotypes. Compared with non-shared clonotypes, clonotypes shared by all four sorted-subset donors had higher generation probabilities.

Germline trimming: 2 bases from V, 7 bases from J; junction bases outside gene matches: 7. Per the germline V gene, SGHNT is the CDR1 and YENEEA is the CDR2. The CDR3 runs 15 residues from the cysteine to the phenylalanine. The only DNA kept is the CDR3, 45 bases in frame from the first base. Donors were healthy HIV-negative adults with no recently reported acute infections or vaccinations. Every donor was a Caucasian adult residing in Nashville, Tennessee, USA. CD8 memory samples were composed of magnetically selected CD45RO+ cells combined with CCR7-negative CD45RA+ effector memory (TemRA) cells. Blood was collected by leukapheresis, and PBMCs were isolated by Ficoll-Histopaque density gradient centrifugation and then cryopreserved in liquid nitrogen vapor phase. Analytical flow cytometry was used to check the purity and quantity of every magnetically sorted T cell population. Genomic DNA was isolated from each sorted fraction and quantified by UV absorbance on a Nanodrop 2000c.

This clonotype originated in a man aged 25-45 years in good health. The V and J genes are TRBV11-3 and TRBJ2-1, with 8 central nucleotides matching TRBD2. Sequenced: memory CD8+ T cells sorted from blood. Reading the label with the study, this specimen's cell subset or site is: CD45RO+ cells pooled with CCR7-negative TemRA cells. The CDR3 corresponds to CASSLSPGGGNEQFF. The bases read TGTGCCAGCAGCTTAAGCCCCGGGGGGGGAAATGAGCAGTTCTTC.